The present T cell receptor (beta chain) was sequenced within a study of identical twins. Study conclusions and caveats: There was more out-of-frame TCR alpha sharing in monozygotic twins than models estimated.

Trimming removed 8 bases at V and 2 bases at J, with 16 bases between. This CDR3 region has 14 residues. Per the germline V gene, CDR1 is MNHEY and CDR2 is SVGEGT. One entry per CDR3 protein results from TCRdb running MiXCR on the 5' RACE reads. The sample yields about 220,000 distinct CDR3 sequences, roughly 7.5% seen once. This clonotype was seen repeatedly, ten times or more. Its target is not known. These data were also reused for a study on yellow fever vaccine responses in identical twins.

This sequence joins TRBV6-2 or TRBV6-3 and TRBJ2-7; a possible D gene is TRBD1 (5 bases). This clonotype originated in a woman aged 18-30 years in good health. Source material: memory (CD45RO+) T cells sorted from blood. CDR3 nucleotides: TGTGCCAGCGAATCCTCAGGGCCCGCCTACGAGCAGTACTTC. This gives the protein CASESSGPAYEQYF.